A selection of T cell receptor beta chains follows, all from one sample in a study of shared T cell receptors in the human thymus. The data were produced by immunoSEQ multiplex PCR, yet TCRdb's version contains in-frame clones alone and is incomplete. The table includes 500,000 to 550,000 clones, about 84% detected once. These same data were also listed under a study on human thymus T cells.

Sequencing was done on a sample of thymocytes. The origin of the receptors is a boy less than two years old with a congenital heart defect. Each CDR3 is given with its conserved first and last residue. The D gene is left open where the match is weak. Clone size is given for some rows only: seen once, a few or many times, or a class if the clone is expanded.

V	D	length	size	J	DNA	CDR3
TRBV27	NA	14	NA	TRBJ1-6	TGTGCCAGCAGTATCCCGGGACACCATTCACCCCTCCACTTT	CASSIPGHHSPLHF
TRBV18	TRBD1	16	few	TRBJ1-4	TGTGCCAGCTCACCAGTGAAGAGGGGGCTTGGGGAAAAACTGTTTTTT	CASSPVKRGLGEKLFF
TRBV5-1	TRBD1	14	NA	TRBJ1-2	TGCGCCAGCAGCTCGACAGGGGCGAACTATGGCTACACCTTC	CASSSTGANYGYTF
TRBV19	NA	15	NA	TRBJ2-7	TGTGCCAGTAGTACCCGAGCCCAGCAGGACTACGAGCAGTACTTC	CASSTRAQQDYEQYF
TRBV28	TRBD2	17	NA	TRBJ2-3	TGTGCCAGCAGCCCCCCTCCCCCGGGGGGTAACACAGATACGCAGTATTTT	CASSPPPPGGNTDTQYF
TRBV25-1	NA	14	NA	TRBJ2-5	TGTGCCAGCAGTGAGGCAGGCCGGATGCAGACCCAGTACTTC	CASSEAGRMQTQYF
TRBV5-1	TRBD1	20	NA	TRBJ2-7	TGCGCCAGCAGCCGCGGGACAGGGGGCGAAGGCGGGAGACCCGGGTACGAGCAGTACTTC	CASSRGTGGEGGRPGYEQYF
TRBV4-3	TRBD2	16	NA	TRBJ2-5	TGCGCCAGCAGCCAAGATCGGGGGAGGGCGGGGGAGACCCAGTACTTC	CASSQDRGRAGETQYF
TRBV5-1	NA	18	NA	TRBJ2-1	TGCGCCAGCAGCTTGGGAGCCCAATCACAGGGATCTACAAGGGGGCAGTTCTTC	CASSLGAQSQGSTRGQFF
TRBV28	NA	15	NA	TRBJ2-7	TGTGCCAGCACCTCCCTCAGCCGGACTTCCTACGAGCAGTACTTC	CASTSLSRTSYEQYF
TRBV27	TRBD1	15	NA	TRBJ1-4	TGTGCCAGCAGTTTGGGAGCAACAGGGGGTGGAAAACTGTTTTTT	CASSLGATGGGKLFF
TRBV5-6	NA	15	NA	TRBJ2-7	TGTGCCAGCAGCTTGCTGGCACTGCCTTGGAGCGAGCAGTACTTC	CASSLLALPWSEQYF
TRBV29-1	TRBD2	16	few	TRBJ2-1	TGCAGCGTTGCATCACTAGCGGGAGCAGGGTACAATGAGCAGTTCTTC	CSVASLAGAGYNEQFF
TRBV5-1	NA	14	NA	TRBJ1-1	TGCGCCAGCAGCATACGGGGGTTTCGTACTGAAGCTTTCTTT	CASSIRGFRTEAFF
TRBV29-1	NA	13	NA	TRBJ2-6	TGCAGCGTTGTGAGGCCTGGGGCCAACGTCCTGACTTTC	CSVVRPGANVLTF
TRBV6-4	NA	13	NA	TRBJ1-2	TGTGCCAGCAGTGAGGGGCAGAACTATGGCTACACCTTC	CASSEGQNYGYTF
TRBV19	NA	12	NA	TRBJ2-1	TGTGCCAGTAGCTCGGCGCTAGATGAGCAGTTCTTC	CASSSALDEQFF
TRBV9	NA	14	NA	TRBJ2-7	TGTGCCAGCAGCGTAGGTAGTAGCGACTACGAGCAGTACTTC	CASSVGSSDYEQYF
TRBV14	NA	15	NA	TRBJ2-7	TGTGCCAGCAGCCAAGAGGGGGGGCTCGGCAGGGAGCAGTACTTC	CASSQEGGLGREQYF
TRBV7-2	NA	13	NA	TRBJ1-1	TGTGCCAGCAGCTCCGGGATGAACACTGAAGCTTTCTTT	CASSSGMNTEAFF
TRBV7-6	TRBD1	14	once	TRBJ2-2	TGTGCCAGCCGAAGGACAGGGAGCACCGGGGAGCTGTTTTTT	CASRRTGSTGELFF
TRBV11-2	TRBD1	17	NA	TRBJ2-5	TGTGCCAGCAGCTCCCCGGACAGGGGATTTGACCAAGAGACCCAGTACTTC	CASSSPDRGFDQETQYF
TRBV4-3	TRBD2	21	NA	TRBJ2-1	TGCGCCAGCAGCCAAGACTCCGGGACTAGCGGGAGTGGAGGAACCTACAATGAGCAGTTCTTC	CASSQDSGTSGSGGTYNEQFF
TRBV9	NA	15	few	TRBJ2-7	TGTGCCAGCAGCGTAGGGATATGGAGCTCCTACGAGCAGTACTTC	CASSVGIWSSYEQYF
TRBV28	NA	13	NA	TRBJ1-5	TGTGCCAGCAAACGGGGGGGGGATCAGCCCCAGCATTTT	CASKRGGDQPQHF
TRBV4-3	TRBD2	21	NA	TRBJ2-4	TGCGCCAGCAGCCAAGATGACCCCGGGACTAGCGGGAAGCTAGCCAAAAACATTCAGTACTTC	CASSQDDPGTSGKLAKNIQYF
TRBV5-6	NA	19	NA	TRBJ2-3	TGTGCCAGCAGCTTGGGCCGTTTTTACGATGGCTTCTCCACAGATACGCAGTATTTT	CASSLGRFYDGFSTDTQYF
TRBV10-2	NA	12	NA	TRBJ2-7	TGCGCCAGCAGCCCTTCGTCAGGTGAGCAGTACTTC	CASSPSSGEQYF
TRBV10-3	TRBD1	16	NA	TRBJ2-3	TGTGCCATCAGCTATGAGGACAGGGGGGAGGCAGATACGCAGTATTTT	CAISYEDRGEADTQYF
TRBV7-7	NA	16	NA	TRBJ2-2	TGTGCTAGCAGCTTAGTTCGAGCGGCGAACACCGGGGAGCTGTTTTTT	CASSLVRAANTGELFF
TRBV4-3	TRBD2	15	NA	TRBJ2-7	TGCGCCAGCAGCCCCGGGGCGGGGGGATCCTACGAGCAGTACTTC	CASSPGAGGSYEQYF
TRBV28	TRBD1	15	NA	TRBJ1-2	TGTGCCAGCAGTTTGGGCAGGGGGCGACACTATGGCTACACCTTC	CASSLGRGRHYGYTF
TRBV11-2	NA	12	few	TRBJ2-7	TGTGCCAGCAGCTTAGGAGTTCACGAGCAGTACTTC	CASSLGVHEQYF
TRBV13	TRBD1	17	NA	TRBJ2-6	TGTGCCAGCAGCAGGTGGCAGGGGGCACACGGGGCCAACGTCCTGACTTTC	CASSRWQGAHGANVLTF
TRBV6-5	NA	14	NA	TRBJ2-3	TGTGCCAGCAGCCAAGACGGGTTCACAGATACGCAGTATTTT	CASSQDGFTDTQYF
TRBV5-1	NA	14	NA	TRBJ1-2	TGCGCCAGCAGCCCTGATCAGGGGTTCTATGGCTACACCTTC	CASSPDQGFYGYTF
TRBV27	NA	16	NA	TRBJ2-1	TGTGCCAGCAGTTTATTTGCGGGCCTCAAACGGCATGAGCAGTTCTTC	CASSLFAGLKRHEQFF
TRBV21-1	NA	17	NA	TRBJ2-5	TGTGCCAGCAGTCCTAATGGGACTAGCGGAGCCCAAGAGACCCAGTACTTC	CASSPNGTSGAQETQYF
TRBV27	NA	18	NA	TRBJ1-2	TGTGCCAGCAGTTTCACCCCCGGACAACGCCGCCCCTTCTATGGCTACACCTTC	CASSFTPGQRRPFYGYTF
TRBV28	TRBD1	17	NA	TRBJ2-5	TGTGCCAGCAGCCTTGGGTCGAGGGACAGGGGAGAAGAGACCCAGTACTTC	CASSLGSRDRGEETQYF
TRBV4-1	TRBD2	19	NA	TRBJ2-3	TGCGCCAGCAGCCAAGGGTCGACTAGCGGGACCAAGGAAACAGATACGCAGTATTTT	CASSQGSTSGTKETDTQYF
TRBV30	NA	17	NA	TRBJ2-4	TGTGCCTGGAGTCCACACAGGTGGAACTGGGCCAAAAACATTCAGTACTTC	CAWSPHRWNWAKNIQYF
TRBV6-1	TRBD2	18	NA	TRBJ2-7	TGTGCCAGCAGTGAAGCGCACGGACTAGCGGGAGGCGGAGTGCAGCAGTACTTC	CASSEAHGLAGGGVQQYF
TRBV27	TRBD2	15	NA	TRBJ2-7	TGTGCCAGCAGTTTGGGCCTAGCGGGAGCCTACGAGCAGTACTTC	CASSLGLAGAYEQYF
TRBV28	NA	17	NA	TRBJ2-1	TGTGCCAGCAGTTTAGGCGCACGACAGGATACCTACAATGAGCAGTTCTTC	CASSLGARQDTYNEQFF
TRBV28	TRBD2	15	NA	TRBJ2-5	TGTGCCAGCAGGGTCATTAGCGGGAGGGGGGAGACCCAGTACTTC	CASRVISGRGETQYF
TRBV4-1	NA	16	NA	TRBJ2-5	TGCGCCAGCAGCCAAGCGGCGGGAACGGACCAAGAGACCCAGTACTTC	CASSQAAGTDQETQYF